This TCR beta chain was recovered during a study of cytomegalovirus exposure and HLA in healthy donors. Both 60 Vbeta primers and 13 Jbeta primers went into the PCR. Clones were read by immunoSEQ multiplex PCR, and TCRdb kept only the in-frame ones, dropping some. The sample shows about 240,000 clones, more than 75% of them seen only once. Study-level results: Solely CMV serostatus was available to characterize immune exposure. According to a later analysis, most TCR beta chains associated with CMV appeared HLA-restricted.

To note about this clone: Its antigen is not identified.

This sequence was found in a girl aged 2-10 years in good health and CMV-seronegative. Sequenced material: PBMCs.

The DNA for the CDR3 is TGTGCCAGCAGCTTAATGTACAAAGAGACCCAGTACTTC. Protein: CASSLMYKETQYF. The rearrangement joins TRBV7-7 to TRBJ2-5, with D unresolved. The CDR3 consists of 13 residues. With 2 bases removed from V and 3 bases from J, the gap between germline ends came to 7 bases. Germline CDR1 reads SSHAT; CDR2 reads FNYEAQ (reference sequence).